These 5 T cell receptor beta chains were sequenced from one sample in a study of blood T cell repertoires in COVID-19. Assay: immunoSEQ multiplex PCR; the TCRdb copy retains only in-frame clones and omits some. The table records about 390,000 clones, around 87% of them present only once. Sample: PBMCs or T cells enriched from blood (not recorded which). Source of these receptors: a woman between 45 and 60 years old who had recovered from COVID-19.

The chain links TRBV30 to TRBJ1-3; TRBD1 matches at 7 bases. CDR1 GTSNPN and CDR2 SVGIG come from the germline V gene (reference sequence). The ends lost 2 bases at V and 0 bases at J; junction bases unmatched: 4. The CDR3 covers 15 residues. Written as DNA, the CDR3 is TGTGCCTGGAGTTGGAGGGGGCACTCTGGAAACACCATATATTTT. This translates into CAWSWRGHSGNTIYF.

This sequence joins TRBV24-1 and TRBJ2-1, with TRBD2 identical over 16 bases. The germline CDR1 and CDR2 sequences are KGHDR and SFDVKD. Trimming cost V 4 bases and J 12 bases; bases outside gene matches: 8. The CDR3 is 16 amino acids. For the CDR3, the DNA is TGTGCCACCAGTGACCTCGGGACTAGCGGGGGGGATGGGCAGTTCTTC. Its protein product is CATSDLGTSGGDGQFF.

The chain joins TRBV9 to TRBJ2-7; 10 bases fit TRBD1. With 0 bases clipped from V and 3 bases from J, the junction kept 6 bases outside the gene matches. The length of the CDR3 is 16 residues. The germline gives CDR1 SGDLS, CDR2 YYNGEE. The CDR3 is CASSVGQGAKYYEQYF. As DNA, the CDR3 is TGTGCCAGCAGCGTAGGACAGGGGGCCAAGTACTACGAGCAGTACTTC.

Only one count was recorded for this clone. The V call is TRBV5-1, the J call TRBJ1-6; TRBD1 matches at 7 bases. Losses at the gene ends were 0 bases for V and 9 bases for J; bases not matched to a gene: 6. Looked up from germline, CDR1 is SGHRS and CDR2 is YFSETQ. The CDR3 totals 15 residues. CDR3 nucleotides: TGCGCCAGCAGCTTGGGGCAGGGGGTGGGTTCACCCCTCCACTTT. Translation: CASSLGQGVGSPLHF.

The rearrangement joins TRBV20-1 to TRBJ1-1; tentatively, D is TRBD1 (5 bases). Germline CDR1 DFQATT, CDR2 SNEGSKA (reference sequence). CDR3 size: 8 residues. CDR3 in DNA: TGCAGAGACGGGGGAGCTTTCTTT. Translation gives CRDGGAFF.